This entry lists 24 T cell receptor beta chains sequenced from one sample in a study of monozygotic twins with inflammatory bowel disease (dated by TCRdb to between 2018 and 2021). Libraries were made using 5' RACE. Sequencing was carried out with an Illumina HiSeq 2500. Each entry corresponds to one CDR3 protein sequence from reads that TCRdb reprocessed, and DNA is not given. This sample's table lists about 160,000 distinct CDR3 sequences. The top ten constitute 2.8% of the sample. Sequences were obtained from blood. Receptor source: a human donor with ulcerative colitis or Crohn's disease, or a healthy co-twin of an affected twin (not recorded which).

This rearrangement joins TRBV20-1 to TRBJ1-1; checking the TCRdb D call of TRBD1 is not possible without DNA. The CDR3 is 16 amino acids. CDR1 DFQATT and CDR2 SNEGSKA come from the germline V gene (reference sequence). The CDR3 loop is CSARGSGQGPITEAFF.

The V and J genes are TRBV9 and TRBJ2-3. The CDR3 loop spans 15 amino acids. Germline loops: CDR1 SGDLS, CDR2 YYNGEE. This CDR3 is CASSVMEPSTDTQYF. Supplemented by reference TRBV9 and TRBJ2-3, the full variable domain reads DSGVTQTPKHLITATGQRVTLRCSPRSGDLSVYWYQQSLDQGLQFLIQYYNGEERAKGNILERFSAQQFPDLHSELNLSSLELGDSALYFCASSVMEPSTDTQYFGPGTRLTVL.

This chain joins TRBV6-5 and TRBJ1-6; TCRdb designates TRBD1, a call that cannot be tested without DNA. This CDR3 region has 17 residues. Germline V CDR1 and CDR2: MNHEY, SVGAGI. CDR3 residues: CASSSNTGGRYNSPLHF.

V gene TRBV20-1 combines with J gene TRBJ1-5; TCRdb names TRBD1, which stays unverified in the absence of DNA. This CDR3 comprises 14 residues. Germline V lookup: CDR1 DFQATT, CDR2 SNEGSKA (reference sequence). CDR3 region: CSARKDRSNQPQHF.

The chain is built from TRBV29-1 and TRBJ2-5. The CDR3 spans 12 residues. Germline V lookup: CDR1 SQVTM, CDR2 ANQGSEA. The CDR3 loop reads CSVDLVDETQYF.

The chain is built from TRBV20-1 and TRBJ2-1. Germline CDR1 DFQATT, CDR2 SNEGSKA (reference sequence). The CDR3 runs to 14 residues. This CDR3 reads CSALDRNGYNEQFF.

The chain couples TRBV27 to TRBJ2-1; the D gene TCRdb calls, TRBD2, cannot be checked with no DNA. The CDR3 is 12 amino acids. The germline CDR1 and CDR2 sequences are MNHEY and SMNVEV (reference sequence). CDR3: CASARTIHEQFF.

The chain is built from TRBV20-1 and TRBJ2-1; without DNA, the TCRdb call of TRBD1 cannot be checked. The germline CDR1 and CDR2 sequences are DFQATT and SNEGSKA (reference sequence). The CDR3 runs to 13 residues. CDR3 in amino acids: CSATPTGTFSQFF.

V is TRBV6-5 and J is TRBJ2-5. Germline V gives CDR1 MNHEY, CDR2 SVGAGI. This CDR3 comprises 12 residues. CDR3 loop: CASARGQETQYF.

V and J are TRBV2 and TRBJ2-7. The CDR3 sequence is 12 residues long. Germline V gives CDR1 SNHLY, CDR2 FYNNEI. CDR3 protein: CASSTASYEQYF.

This chain joins TRBV7-8 and TRBJ2-2. CDR1 is SGHVS, CDR2 FQNEAQ, per germline. The CDR3 has 18 amino acids. This CDR3 is CASSLANLLGVATGELFF.

This chain connects TRBV27 to TRBJ2-5; no DNA is available, so the TRBD1 call from TCRdb remains unchecked. Per germline, CDR1 MNHEY and CDR2 SMNVEV (reference sequence). The CDR3 is 14 residues long. The CDR3 here is CASSFNGGLETQYF.

V and J are TRBV9 and TRBJ2-1; TCRdb's D gene call, TRBD1, goes unchecked for lack of DNA. Germline values: CDR1 SGDLS, CDR2 YYNGEE. The CDR3 consists of 16 residues. CDR3 region: CASSDNTQGAYNEQFF.

V and J are TRBV5-1 and TRBJ2-7; TCRdb returns TRBD2, unconfirmable since there is no DNA. Germline CDR1 is SGHRS and CDR2 is YFSETQ. The CDR3 is made up of 15 amino acids. The CDR3 spells CASSLVSSRAYEQYF.

The gene calls are TRBV28 and TRBJ2-3; TCRdb gives TRBD1 as the D gene, but with no DNA this cannot be confirmed. CDR1 and CDR2 (germline): MDHEN, SYDVKM. The CDR3 sequence is 18 residues long. The CDR3 loop reads CASSPWTGSTLNTDTQYF.

The V call is TRBV7-2, the J call TRBJ2-1; the TCRdb D gene call, TRBD1, has no DNA to confirm it. The CDR3 has 15 amino acids. Germline CDR1 is SGHTA and CDR2 is FQGNSA. CDR3 in amino acids: CASSLGGVPYNEQFF. Full variable domain (outside the CDR3, taken from reference TRBV7-2 and TRBJ2-1): GAGVSQSPSNKVTEKGKDVELRCDPISGHTALYWYRQSLGQGLEFLIYFQGNSAPDKSGLPSDRFSAERTGGSVSTLTIQRTQQEDSAVYLCASSLGGVPYNEQFFGPGTRLTVL.

This CDR3 is CASRTSPALTYNEQFF. The V gene is TRBV7-2, the J gene TRBJ2-1; no DNA is available, so the TRBD1 call from TCRdb remains unchecked. This CDR3 has 16 residues. Germline lookup yields CDR1 SGHTA and CDR2 FQGNSA. Complete variable domain (other parts from reference TRBV7-2 and TRBJ2-1): GAGVSQSPSNKVTEKGKDVELRCDPISGHTALYWYRQSLGQGLEFLIYFQGNSAPDKSGLPSDRFSAERTGGSVSTLTIQRTQQEDSAVYLCASRTSPALTYNEQFFGPGTRLTVL.

The chain combines TRBV7-9 with TRBJ1-2. CDR1 is SEHNR, CDR2 FQNEAQ, per germline (reference sequence). The CDR3 runs to 12 residues. The chain's CDR3 is CASGTNNYGYTF.

This chain joins TRBV7-8 and TRBJ2-1. This CDR3 has 16 residues. Germline loops: CDR1 SGHVS, CDR2 FQNEAQ. CDR3 sequence reads: CASSSFRLSSYNEQFF.

The V gene is TRBV20-1, the J gene TRBJ2-3; with no DNA, the TCRdb D assignment of TRBD1 cannot be verified. The CDR3 has 13 amino acids. The V gene's germline CDR1 is DFQATT and CDR2 SNEGSKA (reference sequence). CDR3 sequence: CSARYGGEDTQYF.

The V and J genes are TRBV6-1 and TRBJ1-1. The CDR3 is 20 amino acids. Germline V gene sequence: CDR1 MNHNS, CDR2 SASEGT. This chain's CDR3 is CASSLKTLASPLSKNTEAFF.

The chain recombines TRBV6-5 with TRBJ2-7. Germline V gives CDR1 MNHEY, CDR2 SVGAGI. The CDR3 sequence is 13 residues long. The CDR3 here is CASSWRSSYEQYF.

The CDR3 reads CASSLNDAGGANEKLFF. The gene calls are TRBV28 and TRBJ1-4; TCRdb selects TRBD1, and the lack of DNA leaves this call unchecked. This CDR3 is 17 amino acids long. CDR1 and CDR2 from the germline V gene are MDHEN and SYDVKM. Full variable domain (outside the CDR3, taken from reference TRBV28 and TRBJ1-4): DVKVTQSSRYLVKRTGEKVFLECVQDMDHENMFWYRQDPGLGLRLIYFSYDVKMKEKGDIPEGYSVSREKKERFSLILESASTNQTSMYLCASSLNDAGGANEKLFFGSGTQLSVL.

The chain uses TRBV4-1 and TRBJ2-7; there is no DNA to check the TCRdb D call of TRBD1. The germline CDR1 and CDR2 sequences are MGHRA and YSYEKL. The CDR3 covers 13 residues. CDR3 sequence: CASSQGDPYEQYF.